This TCR beta chain stems from a study of beta chain features in type 1 diabetes. This clone was observed a handful of times. Antigen unknown. There are 14 residues in the CDR3. Germline V CDR1 and CDR2: PRHDT, FYEKMQ (reference sequence). V lost 6 bases, J lost 3 bases, and 8 bases stayed unmatched. Of the isolated RNA, all was reverse transcribed, and so the sequenced material was expressed TCRB transcripts. The repertoire was sequenced with immunoSEQ multiplex PCR; TCRdb's copy has only in-frame clones and lacks some. The sample lists about 290,000 clones; under 8.5% were seen once. Study conclusions and caveats: Shortening of TCRB CDR3s, moderate but significant, appeared in all four CD4+ subsets of Type 1 diabetes patients. The study left unresolved whether HLA type influences TCRB rearrangement.

This chain connects TRBV13 to TRBJ2-7, with 7 bases lining up with TRBD2. The TCR sequence derives from a woman under 30 in good health. The sequenced sample consisted of central memory CD4+ T cells from blood. This CDR3 reads CASSSRGGYYEQYF. Here the CDR3 DNA reads TGTGCCAGCAGTTCCCGCGGGGGATACTACGAGCAGTACTTC.